These 20 T cell receptor beta chains share one sample of origin, sequenced in a study of blood T cell repertoires in COVID-19. Clones were sequenced by immunoSEQ multiplex PCR, and TCRdb holds only the in-frame ones, with some missing. The sample shows some 210,000 clones, just over 90% of them seen only once. Sequencing was performed on peripheral blood. All receptors come from a man younger than 40 with acute or convalescent COVID-19.

The V gene is TRBV7-9, the J gene TRBJ1-1; 7 nucleotides agree with TRBD1. The V gene's germline CDR1 is SEHNR and CDR2 FQNEAQ (reference sequence). CDR3 length equals 14 residues. The junction had 7 bases not matched to a gene; V was cut back by 5 bases and J by 4 bases. The CDR3 protein is CASSRTGAGTEAFF. The CDR3 DNA reads as TGTGCCAGCAGCCGAACAGGGGCTGGCACTGAAGCTTTCTTT.

The chain has TRBV3-1 (or the pseudogene TRBV3-2) and TRBJ1-4; D unresolved. Germline values: CDR1 LGHDT, CDR2 YNNKEL (reference sequence). The V and J ends lost 4 bases and 8 bases respectively, with 20 bases between them. The CDR3 extends over 16 amino acids. DNA for the CDR3: TGTGCCAGCAGCCGCGGTTTTTTGGCCCGCGGGGAAAAACTGTTTTTT. It translates to CASSRGFLARGEKLFF.

The CDR3 nucleotides are TGCGCCAGCAGCGCATCCGGGACAGGGAGGGAACAGTTCTTC. This translates into CASSASGTGREQFF. This chain joins TRBV5-1 and TRBJ2-1, with TRBD1 matching 9 bases. J gave up 13 bases and V 4 bases, and 12 bases lay outside the gene matches. Per germline, CDR1 SGHRS and CDR2 YFSETQ. The CDR3 totals 14 residues.

This sequence joins TRBV28 and TRBJ2-1; TRBD2 agrees at 9 bases. With 3 bases clipped from V and 2 bases from J, the junction kept 2 bases outside the gene matches. Germline V CDR1 and CDR2: MDHEN, SYDVKM. The CDR3 consists of 15 residues. CDR3 in amino acids: CASSFGGRAYNEQFF. The CDR3 nucleotides read TGTGCCAGCAGTTTCGGCGGGAGGGCCTACAATGAGCAGTTCTTC.

The V and J genes are TRBV28 and TRBJ2-3; TRBD2 is a possible D gene (6 bases). Germline CDR1 reads MDHEN; CDR2 reads SYDVKM. The ends were cut back, 2 bases at V and 1 base at J, with 19 bases in the middle. The CDR3 contains 18 residues. The CDR3 bases are TGTGCCAGCAGTTTAAGGCGGGGTACACCCCAGGGCACAGATACGCAGTATTTT. Protein product: CASSLRRGTPQGTDTQYF.

The chain joins TRBV5-1 to TRBJ2-7; 7 bases fit TRBD2. The length of the CDR3 is 14 residues. Germline CDR1 is SGHRS and CDR2 is YFSETQ. Germline trimming cut 4 bases from V and 7 bases from J; bases unmatched to any gene: 11. CDR3 in amino acids: CASSPAVGGMEQYF. The DNA of the CDR3 is TGCGCCAGCAGCCCCGCGGTGGGAGGGATGGAGCAGTACTTC.

The chain couples TRBV28 to TRBJ2-1; TRBD2 matches at 10 bases. The CDR3 is 15 amino acids. Per germline, CDR1 MDHEN and CDR2 SYDVKM. The V and J ends lost 5 bases and 5 bases, in that order; junction bases with no gene match: 6. CDR3 bases: TGTGCCAGCAGTCCGCTAGCGGGAGTGGACAATGAGCAGTTCTTC. Amino acids: CASSPLAGVDNEQFF. The complete variable domain, with remaining parts taken from reference TRBV28 and TRBJ2-1, reads DVKVTQSSRYLVKRTGEKVFLECVQDMDHENMFWYRQDPGLGLRLIYFSYDVKMKEKGDIPEGYSVSREKKERFSLILESASTNQTSMYLCASSPLAGVDNEQFFGPGTRLTVL.

The rearrangement uses TRBV12-3 or TRBV12-4 and TRBJ1-2, with D possibly matching TRBD1 (6 bases). The V end lost 3 bases, the J end lost 6 bases, and 8 bases lay between the germline ends. This CDR3 spans 12 amino acids. The CDR3 is CASSFAGDGYTF. CDR3 coding DNA: TGTGCCAGCAGTTTTGCAGGGGATGGCTACACCTTC.

The chain uses TRBV6-5 and TRBJ1-3, with D perhaps TRBD1 (5 bases). Germline lookup yields CDR1 MNHEY and CDR2 SVGAGI. CDR3 length equals 14 residues. The V gene lost 6 bases and the J gene lost 4 bases, with 13 bases spanning the gap. CDR3 protein: CASSGRGFGNTIYF. In nucleotides, the CDR3 is TGTGCCAGCAGCGGGCGGGGGTTCGGAAACACCATATATTTT.

This clone was counted a few times. This chain links TRBV24-1 with TRBJ2-1, with 8 bases aligning to TRBD1. Per the germline V gene, CDR1 is KGHDR and CDR2 is SFDVKD. The CDR3 covers 14 residues. J gave up 12 bases and V 4 bases, and 10 bases lay outside the gene matches. CDR3 amino acids: CATSDPRTGWRQFF. The CDR3 DNA follows: TGTGCCACCAGTGACCCGCGGACAGGGTGGAGGCAGTTCTTC.

The chain combines TRBV28 with TRBJ2-1; 7 nucleotides line up with TRBD2. V was pared by 2 bases and J by 6 bases, with 10 bases of the junction left unmatched. The germline V gene has CDR1 MDHEN and CDR2 SYDVKM. The CDR3 consists of 16 residues. CDR3 amino acids: CASSLKWAGEFNEQFF. In DNA form, the CDR3 reads TGTGCCAGCAGTTTAAAATGGGCGGGAGAATTCAATGAGCAGTTCTTC.

This rearrangement joins TRBV5-6 to TRBJ1-2; TRBD1 aligns across 7 bases. Germline lookup yields CDR1 SGHDT and CDR2 YYEEEE. This CDR3 has 16 residues. V lost 0 bases and J lost 4; bases outside the gene matches: 9. This CDR3 is CASSLAQGEALYGYTF. The CDR3 DNA reads as TGTGCCAGCAGCTTGGCCCAGGGGGAGGCCCTCTATGGCTACACCTTC.

The genes are TRBV6-5 and TRBJ1-2, with D possibly TRBD1 on 5 matching bases. This CDR3 spans 14 amino acids. V was pared by 2 bases and J by 4 bases, with 11 bases between. Germline lookup yields CDR1 MNHEY and CDR2 SVGAGI. The CDR3 here is CASSYGLGGYGYTF. The CDR3 DNA follows: TGTGCCAGCAGTTACGGGCTGGGGGGCTATGGCTACACCTTC.

The chain is built from TRBV12-5 and TRBJ1-3, with a tentative D call TRBD1 (6 bases). CDR3 size: 17 residues. Germline V gives CDR1 LGHNT, CDR2 FRNRAP. V was cut by 0 bases and J by 5 bases, with 17 bases left in between. The CDR3 loop is CASGLVVMTGQRNTIYF. CDR3 sequence (DNA): TGTGCTAGTGGTTTGGTAGTCATGACAGGACAACGAAACACCATATATTTT. The entire variable domain, with the rest obtained from reference TRBV12-5 and TRBJ1-3, is as follows: DARVTQTPRHKVTEMGQEVTMRCQPILGHNTVFWYRQTMMQGLELLAYFRNRAPLDDSGMPKDRFSAEMPDATLATLKIQPSEPRDSAVYFCASGLVVMTGQRNTIYFGEGSWLTVV.

The chain has TRBV6-1 and TRBJ1-6; D ambiguous. The germline gives CDR1 MNHNS, CDR2 SASEGT. This CDR3 has 18 amino acids. Between the trimmed V and J ends, which lost 4 bases and 0 bases, there was a span of 16 bases. The CDR3 region has the DNA TGTGCCAGCAGTGTCGCGCTTGTTAGAAGCTCCTATAATTCACCCCTCCACTTT. Translation: CASSVALVRSSYNSPLHF.

The gene calls are TRBV6-5 and TRBJ1-5; tentatively, D is TRBD1 (6 bases). The V end was cut by 7 bases, the J end by 4 bases, with 14 bases between. This CDR3 contains 14 residues. From germline, CDR1 is MNHEY and CDR2 SVGAGI. In DNA form, the CDR3 reads TGTGCCAGCACCTGGACAGATCCTAATCAGCCCCAGCATTTT. Amino acid sequence: CASTWTDPNQPQHF.

This chain uses TRBV5-1 with TRBJ2-1; no firm D call. V gave up 4 bases and J gave up 4 bases, with 15 bases separating them. Germline V CDR1 and CDR2: SGHRS, YFSETQ. The CDR3 has 15 amino acids. The CDR3 DNA reads TGCGCCAGCAGCCGGGTCCAGAATCCTTACAATGAGCAGTTCTTC. Its protein product is CASSRVQNPYNEQFF.

The CDR3 loop is CASSITSGGLETQYF. Written as DNA, the CDR3 is TGTGCCAGTAGTATTACTAGCGGGGGTTTAGAGACCCAGTACTTC. The chain combines TRBV19 with TRBJ2-5, with 11 positions matching TRBD2. V shed 3 bases and J 4 bases; nucleotides not matched to a gene: 4. CDR3 length: 15 amino acids. The germline V gene encodes CDR1 LNHDA and CDR2 SQIVND (reference sequence).

Details on this clone: A clone one base away is much larger, so this may be a read error. Distinct nucleotide sequences in the sample also encode this CDR3. This chain connects TRBV11-2 to TRBJ1-1; the match to TRBD1 covers 7 bases. Germline lookup yields CDR1 SGHAT and CDR2 FQNNGV. The CDR3 has 14 residues. Unmatched junction bases numbered 2, after V lost 3 bases and J lost 1 base. The CDR3 DNA reads TGTGCCAGCAGCTTCAACAGGGGGAACACTGAAGCTTTCTTT. This sequence encodes CASSFNRGNTEAFF.

This clone occurred once. The chain carries TRBV6-1 and TRBJ1-2, with 7 nucleotides matching TRBD1. Germline lookup yields CDR1 MNHNS and CDR2 SASEGT. The trim removed 2 bases at V and 4 bases at J, leaving 10 bases unmatched. The CDR3 is 16 amino acids. For the CDR3, the DNA is TGTGCCAGCAGTGAAAGAGCGGGGGACAGCCTCTATGGCTACACCTTC. Protein: CASSERAGDSLYGYTF.